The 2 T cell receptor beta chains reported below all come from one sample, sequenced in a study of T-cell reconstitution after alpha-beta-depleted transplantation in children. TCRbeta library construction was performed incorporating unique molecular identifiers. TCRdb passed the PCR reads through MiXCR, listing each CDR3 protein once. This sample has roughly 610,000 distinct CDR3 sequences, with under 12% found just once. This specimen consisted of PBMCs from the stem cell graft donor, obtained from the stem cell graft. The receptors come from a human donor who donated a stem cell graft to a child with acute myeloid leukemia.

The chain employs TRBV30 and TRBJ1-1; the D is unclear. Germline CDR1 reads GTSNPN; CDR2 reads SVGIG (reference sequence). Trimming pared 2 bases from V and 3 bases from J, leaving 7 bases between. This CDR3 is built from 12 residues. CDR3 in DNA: TGTGCCTGGAGTCACACAGACACTGAAGCTTTCTTT. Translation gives CAWSHTDTEAFF.

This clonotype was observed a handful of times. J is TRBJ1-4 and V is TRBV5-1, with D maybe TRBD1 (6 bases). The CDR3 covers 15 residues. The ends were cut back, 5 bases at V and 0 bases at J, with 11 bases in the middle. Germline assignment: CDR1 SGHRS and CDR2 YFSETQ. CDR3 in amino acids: CASRDSSATNEKLFF. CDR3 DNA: TGCGCCAGCAGGGACAGTTCTGCAACTAATGAAAAACTGTTTTTT.